This T cell receptor (beta chain) was found in a study of blood T cell repertoires in COVID-19. The wider study: Acute-phase and convalescent COVID-19 samples originated in the United States, Italy and Spain. PBMCs, B-cell-depleted T cells, or T cells provided the cDNA or gDNA that made up the material.

CDR3 length: 15 amino acids. V gave up 3 bases and J gave up 3 bases, with 12 bases separating them. CDR1 is SGHKS and CDR2 is YYEKEE in the germline V gene (reference sequence). This clone showed up just a few times. The authors' processing: Cell counts per sample came from amplifying reference gene primers. The method was immunoSEQ multiplex PCR; TCRdb's version includes in-frame clones alone and lacks a portion of them. From that table come the V and J calls and clone size; the DNA was used to work out D and trimming. The sample lists approximately 170,000 clones, about 85% occurring once. Patients at the Seattle site were enrolled during active infection and followed longitudinally.

Sequencing was done on a sample of peripheral blood. The chain joins TRBV5-5 to TRBJ2-2; no clear D. This receptor was taken from an elderly man with COVID-19, enrolled during active disease. The CDR3, as DNA: TGTGCCAGCAGCTCGCCGCAGGTCCACACCGGGGAGCTGTTTTTT. Amino acid sequence: CASSSPQVHTGELFF.